The 16 T cell receptor beta chains listed next were all sequenced from one sample in a study of OX40 agonist ivuxolimab in advanced cancers. Data came from immunoSEQ multiplex PCR; TCRdb stores just in-frame clones and leaves some out. Seen here are 1,000 to 1,500 clones, approximately 76% observed once, and the top ten hold more than 7%. This specimen was collected in a trial of the OX40 agonist ivuxolimab. The receptors come from an adult with an advanced solid tumor such as melanoma, head and neck, liver or kidney cancer.

This clone has only a few counts. The chain recombines TRBV6-8 with TRBJ1-3, with 9 bases that match TRBD1. CDR3 length: 16 amino acids. Germline-derived CDR1 and CDR2 are MNHGY and SAAAGT. The V gene end was trimmed by 2 bases and the J gene end by 0 bases; junction bases not matched to a gene: 2. The chain's CDR3 is CASSYGTGFSGNTIYF. DNA of the CDR3: TGTGCCAGCAGTTACGGGACAGGGTTCTCTGGAAACACCATATATTTT.

The chain couples TRBV7-4 to TRBJ1-1; D gene ambiguous. Germline V gene sequence: CDR1 SGHVT, CDR2 SQSDAQ. V was trimmed by 3 bases and J by 8 bases, leaving 13 bases between them. The CDR3 loop spans 13 amino acids. CDR3 sequence: CASSFGARVEAFF. CDR3 nucleotide sequence: TGTGCCAGCAGCTTCGGCGCCCGGGTGGAAGCTTTCTTT. Combining the CDR3 with reference TRBV7-4 and TRBJ1-1 gives the whole variable domain GAGVSQSPRYKVAKRGRDVALRCDSISGHVTLYWYRQTLGQGSEVLTYSQSDAQRDKSGRPSGRFSAERPERSVSTLKIQRTEQGDSAVYLCASSFGARVEAFFGQGTRLTVV.

The V gene is TRBV11-3, the J gene TRBJ2-7, with D tentatively TRBD1 (6 bases). CDR1 and CDR2 from the germline V gene are SGHNT and YENEEA. The CDR3 totals 14 residues. Trimming pared 2 bases from V and 4 bases from J, leaving 12 bases between. CDR3 loop: CASSLPGTIYEQYF. The CDR3 bases are TGTGCCAGCAGCTTACCCGGGACAATTTACGAGCAGTACTTC.

This clone occurred a few times. This rearrangement joins TRBV23-1 to TRBJ1-1, with D hard to call. TRBV23-1 qualifies as an ORF whose function is uncertain. V was shortened by 6 bases and J by 0 bases, with 14 bases between the two germline ends. This CDR3 comprises 15 residues. CDR3 DNA: TGCGCCAGCAGCCTCGGAGTCCTTATGAACACTGAAGCTTTCTTT. Translated: CASSLGVLMNTEAFF.

This chain joins TRBV5-1 and TRBJ2-4; D is undetermined. Deletions cut 0 bases from V and 4 bases from J, with 17 bases between. The CDR3 spans 17 residues. Germline V gives CDR1 SGHRS, CDR2 YFSETQ. CDR3 sequence (DNA): TGCGCCAGCAGCTTGGATTGGCTAGGGAACAAAAAAAACATTCAGTACTTC. This sequence encodes CASSLDWLGNKKNIQYF.

The rearrangement links TRBV19 to TRBJ2-1, with 9 bases that match TRBD2. This CDR3 comprises 20 residues. V shed 5 bases, J shed 0 bases, and the junction held 17 bases outside the gene matches. CDR1 is LNHDA, CDR2 SQIVND, per germline (reference sequence). The CDR3 region is CASSSPSTSGYLRSYNEQFF. The CDR3 DNA follows: TGTGCCAGTAGTTCGCCCTCGACTAGCGGTTACCTCCGCTCCTACAATGAGCAGTTCTTC.

The chain links TRBV19 to TRBJ2-7, with D maybe TRBD2 (5 bases). Trimming removed 1 base from V and 3 bases from J, with 10 bases in between. Per the germline V gene, CDR1 is LNHDA and CDR2 is SQIVND (reference sequence). The length of the CDR3 is 14 residues. The CDR3 nucleotides read TGTGCCAGTAGTATAGGCGGGCAGCTCTACGAGCAGTACTTC. Protein: CASSIGGQLYEQYF.

The chain has TRBV14 and TRBJ1-2; no reliable D call. Germline assignment: CDR1 SGHDN and CDR2 FVKESK. With 1 base removed from V and 1 base from J, the gap between germline ends came to 10 bases. The CDR3 sequence is 15 residues long. CDR3 protein: CASSQVHLNNYGYTF. For the CDR3, the DNA is TGTGCCAGCAGCCAAGTTCACCTTAATAACTATGGCTACACCTTC.

This chain connects TRBV5-1 to TRBJ2-5; D could derive from TRBD1 or TRBD2 (5 bases each). The ends were cut back, 0 bases at V and 4 bases at J, with 19 bases in the middle. The CDR3 is made up of 17 amino acids. Germline V CDR1 and CDR2: SGHRS, YFSETQ. The CDR3 coding sequence is TGCGCCAGCAGCTTGGGCGATGAGGGGCTGTTCGGAGAGACCCAGTACTTC. Its translation: CASSLGDEGLFGETQYF.

The chain links TRBV6-8 to TRBJ1-5; D gene unclear. Trimming stripped 6 bases from V and 2 bases from J, with 14 bases between. Germline V CDR1 and CDR2: MNHGY, SAAAGT. The CDR3 covers 15 residues. CDR3 DNA: TGTGCCAGCAGCCTTCGGGCAGGAGGCAATCAGCCCCAGCATTTT. Translating gives CASSLRAGGNQPQHF.

There are a few counts of this clone. This sequence joins TRBV6-8 and TRBJ2-2; D not resolved. The germline V and J ends were trimmed by 4 bases and 5 bases, with 8 bases remaining between them. CDR1 and CDR2 from the germline V gene are MNHGY and SAAAGT. The CDR3 consists of 13 residues. As DNA, the CDR3 is TGTGCCAGCAGTTCTACCCCAACCGGGGAGCTGTTTTTT. Its protein is CASSSTPTGELFF.

The gene calls are TRBV19 and TRBJ2-5, with a weak D call TRBD2 (6 bases). The CDR3 contains 14 residues. CDR1 is LNHDA and CDR2 is SQIVND in the germline V gene (reference sequence). Trimming removed 5 bases from V and 3 bases from J, with 13 bases in between. The CDR3 protein is CASSRDFLKETQYF. CDR3 nucleotide sequence: TGTGCCAGTAGTCGGGACTTCCTGAAAGAGACCCAGTACTTC.

The chain recombines TRBV6-8 with TRBJ1-2; no definite D call. The CDR3 covers 14 residues. V was trimmed by 7 bases and J by 3 bases, leaving 15 bases between them. Germline values: CDR1 MNHGY, CDR2 SAAAGT. The CDR3 sequence is CASTRGLGDYGYTF. The CDR3 DNA is TGTGCCAGCACCCGGGGTCTTGGGGACTATGGCTACACCTTC.

V gene TRBV28 combines with J gene TRBJ2-1, with D hard to call. The CDR3 is 12 amino acids. With 6 bases removed from V and 6 bases from J, the gap between germline ends came to 9 bases. Germline lookup yields CDR1 MDHEN and CDR2 SYDVKM. The CDR3 bases are TGTGCCAGCAGCCCCGGACCCAATGAGCAGTTCTTC. This encodes CASSPGPNEQFF.

The chain employs TRBV5-1 and TRBJ2-1, with 9 nucleotides matching TRBD1. The CDR3 runs to 15 residues. CDR1 and CDR2 (germline): SGHRS, YFSETQ. The V and J ends lost 4 bases and 7 bases, in that order; junction bases with no gene match: 9. CDR3 protein: CASSDPGTGTNEQFF. CDR3 DNA sequence: TGCGCCAGCAGCGATCCCGGGACAGGGACAAATGAGCAGTTCTTC.

This clone qualifies as large. The rearrangement joins TRBV6-8 to TRBJ1-1; the match to TRBD1 covers 8 bases. V dropped 5 bases and J dropped 2; count of bases not matched to a gene: 4. Germline V CDR1 and CDR2: MNHGY, SAAAGT. CDR3 size: 14 residues. As DNA, the CDR3 is TGTGCCAGCAGTACGCAGGGGGCAAACACTGAAGCTTTCTTT. Its translation: CASSTQGANTEAFF.